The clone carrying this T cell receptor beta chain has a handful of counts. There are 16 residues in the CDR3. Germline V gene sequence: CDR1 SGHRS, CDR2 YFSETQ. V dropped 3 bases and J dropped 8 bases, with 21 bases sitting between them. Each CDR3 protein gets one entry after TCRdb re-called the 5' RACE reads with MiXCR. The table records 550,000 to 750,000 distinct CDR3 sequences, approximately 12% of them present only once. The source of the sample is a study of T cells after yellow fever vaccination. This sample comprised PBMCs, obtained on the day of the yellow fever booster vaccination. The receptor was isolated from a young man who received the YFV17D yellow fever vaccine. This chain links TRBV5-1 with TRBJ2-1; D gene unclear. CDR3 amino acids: CASSSSNRQSSHEQFF. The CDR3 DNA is TGCGCCAGCAGCTCTTCTAACCGCCAAAGCTCCCATGAGCAGTTCTTC.